A few counts support the clone carrying this T cell receptor (beta chain). Its antigen remains unidentified. This specimen comes from a study of naive and memory T cell subsets. Four PCR rounds used nested alpha and beta constant region primers plus the SP2 primer. Blood and skin TCR RNA was reverse transcribed with alpha and beta constant primers. TCRdb used MiXCR to reprocess the UMI-ligation and nested PCR reads, holding one entry per CDR3 protein. The table has tens of thousands of distinct CDR3 sequences, 9.5% to 11% seen once. The study, taken as a whole, reports: TCRs were reportedly recovered from both biopsy types, mostly tuberculin test sites. TCR transcript changes with activation or differentiation may affect this RNA method.

Noted treatment: skin biopsy from PPD injection site in Mantoux-positive individual. A UMI-containing oligonucleotide was joined by 3' ligation to the TCR cDNA template. Skin biopsies came from PPD injection sites in Mantoux-positive individuals. This specimen consisted of skin, obtained from a tuberculin skin test site. This receptor was taken from an adult in good health.

CDR3 sequence (DNA): TGTGCCAGCACCACCGGGACAGGGTCCGACGAGCAGTACTTC. Its translation: CASTTGTGSDEQYF. The J gene is TRBJ2-7, the V gene TRBV9; 9 nucleotides align to TRBD1. V dropped 6 bases and J dropped 5; count of bases not matched to a gene: 9. The CDR3 is made up of 14 amino acids. Germline V gene data show CDR1 as SGDLS and CDR2 as YYNGEE. The full variable domain, in which reference TRBV9 and TRBJ2-7 provide the parts outside the CDR3, is DSGVTQTPKHLITATGQRVTLRCSPRSGDLSVYWYQQSLDQGLQFLIQYYNGEERAKGNILERFSAQQFPDLHSELNLSSLELGDSALYFCASTTGTGSDEQYFGPGTRLTVT.